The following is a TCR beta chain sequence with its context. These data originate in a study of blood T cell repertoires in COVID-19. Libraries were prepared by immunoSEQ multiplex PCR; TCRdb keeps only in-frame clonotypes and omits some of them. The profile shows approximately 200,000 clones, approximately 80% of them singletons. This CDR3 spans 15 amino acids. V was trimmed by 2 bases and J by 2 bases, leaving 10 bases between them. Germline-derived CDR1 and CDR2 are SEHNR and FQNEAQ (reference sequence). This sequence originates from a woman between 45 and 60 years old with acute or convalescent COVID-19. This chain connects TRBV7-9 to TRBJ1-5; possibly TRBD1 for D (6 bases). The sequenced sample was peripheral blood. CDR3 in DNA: TGTGCCAGCAGCTTAAATAGACAGGGCAATCAGCCCCAGCATTTT. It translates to CASSLNRQGNQPQHF.